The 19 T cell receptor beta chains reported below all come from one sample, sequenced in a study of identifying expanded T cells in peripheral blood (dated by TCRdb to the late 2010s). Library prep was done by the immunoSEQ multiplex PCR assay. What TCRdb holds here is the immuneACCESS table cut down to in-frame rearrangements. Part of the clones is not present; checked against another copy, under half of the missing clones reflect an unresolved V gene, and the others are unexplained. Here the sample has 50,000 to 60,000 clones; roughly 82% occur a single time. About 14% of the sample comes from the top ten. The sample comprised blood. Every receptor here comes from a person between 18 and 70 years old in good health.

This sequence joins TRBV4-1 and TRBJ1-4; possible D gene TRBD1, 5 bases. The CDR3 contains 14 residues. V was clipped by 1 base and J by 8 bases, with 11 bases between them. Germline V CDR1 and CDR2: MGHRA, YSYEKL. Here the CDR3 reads CASSQGGGKEKLFF. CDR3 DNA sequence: TGCGCCAGCAGCCAAGGGGGGGGGAAAGAAAAACTGTTTTTT.

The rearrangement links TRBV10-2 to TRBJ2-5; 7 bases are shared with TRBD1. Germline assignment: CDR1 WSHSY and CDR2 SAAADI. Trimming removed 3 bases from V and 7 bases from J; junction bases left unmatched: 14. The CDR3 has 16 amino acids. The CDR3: CASSEHRGQTLGTQYF. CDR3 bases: TGCGCCAGCAGTGAACATAGGGGACAGACCTTAGGGACCCAGTACTTC.

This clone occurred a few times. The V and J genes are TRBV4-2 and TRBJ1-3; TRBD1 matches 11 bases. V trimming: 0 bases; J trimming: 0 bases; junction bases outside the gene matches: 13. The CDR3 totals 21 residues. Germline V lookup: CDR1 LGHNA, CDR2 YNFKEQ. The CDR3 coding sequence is TGTGCCAGCAGCCAAGAAAGATCGGACAGGGGGCTGCTAAACTCTGGAAACACCATATATTTT. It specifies CASSQERSDRGLLNSGNTIYF.

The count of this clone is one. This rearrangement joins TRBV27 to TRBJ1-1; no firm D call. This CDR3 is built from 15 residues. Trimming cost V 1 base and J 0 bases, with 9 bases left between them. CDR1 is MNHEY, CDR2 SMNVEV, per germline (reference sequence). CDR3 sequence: CASSLFPELNTEAFF. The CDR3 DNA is TGTGCCAGCAGTTTATTCCCGGAGCTGAACACTGAAGCTTTCTTT.

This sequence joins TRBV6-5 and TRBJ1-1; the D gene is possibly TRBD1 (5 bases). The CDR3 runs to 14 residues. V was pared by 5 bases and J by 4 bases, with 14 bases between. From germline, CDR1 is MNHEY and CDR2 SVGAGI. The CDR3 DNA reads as TGTGCCAGCAGTCGCACAGGAGGGCTCACTGAAGCTTTCTTT. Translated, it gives CASSRTGGLTEAFF.

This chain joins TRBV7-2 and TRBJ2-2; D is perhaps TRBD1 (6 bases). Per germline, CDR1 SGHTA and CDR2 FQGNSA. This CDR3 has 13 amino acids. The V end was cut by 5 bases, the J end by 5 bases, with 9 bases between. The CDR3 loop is CASSQQGTGELFF. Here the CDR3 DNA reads TGTGCCAGCAGCCAACAGGGAACCGGGGAGCTGTTTTTT.

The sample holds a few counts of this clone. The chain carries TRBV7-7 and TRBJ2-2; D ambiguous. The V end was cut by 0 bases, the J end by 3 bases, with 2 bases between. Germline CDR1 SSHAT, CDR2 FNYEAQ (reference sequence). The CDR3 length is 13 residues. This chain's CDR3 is CASSLAYTGELFF. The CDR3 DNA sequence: TGTGCCAGCAGCTTAGCGTACACCGGGGAGCTGTTTTTT.

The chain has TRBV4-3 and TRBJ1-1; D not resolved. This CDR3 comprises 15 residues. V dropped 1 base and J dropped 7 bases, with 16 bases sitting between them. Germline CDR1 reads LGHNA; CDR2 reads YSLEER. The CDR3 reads CASSQVGSAPGEAFF. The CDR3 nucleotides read TGCGCCAGCAGCCAAGTCGGCAGTGCCCCAGGTGAAGCTTTCTTT.

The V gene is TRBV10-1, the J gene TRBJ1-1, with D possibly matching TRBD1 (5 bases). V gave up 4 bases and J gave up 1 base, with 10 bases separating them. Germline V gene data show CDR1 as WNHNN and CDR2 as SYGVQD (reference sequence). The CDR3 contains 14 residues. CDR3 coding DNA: TGCGCCAGCAGTGGAGGGACGGAGAACACTGAAGCTTTCTTT. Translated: CASSGGTENTEAFF.

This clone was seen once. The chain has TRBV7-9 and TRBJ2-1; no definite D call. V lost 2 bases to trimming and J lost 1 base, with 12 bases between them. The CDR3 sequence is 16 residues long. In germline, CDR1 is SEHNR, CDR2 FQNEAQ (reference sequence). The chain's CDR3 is CASSLPTRSSYNEQFF. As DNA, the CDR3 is TGTGCCAGCAGCTTACCGACCCGGAGTTCCTACAATGAGCAGTTCTTC.

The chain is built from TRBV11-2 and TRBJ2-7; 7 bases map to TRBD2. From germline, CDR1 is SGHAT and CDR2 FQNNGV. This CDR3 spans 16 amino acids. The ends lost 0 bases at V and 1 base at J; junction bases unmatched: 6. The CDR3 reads CASSLDDSGVSYEQYV. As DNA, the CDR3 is TGTGCCAGCAGCTTAGATGACAGCGGGGTGTCCTACGAGCAGTACGTC.

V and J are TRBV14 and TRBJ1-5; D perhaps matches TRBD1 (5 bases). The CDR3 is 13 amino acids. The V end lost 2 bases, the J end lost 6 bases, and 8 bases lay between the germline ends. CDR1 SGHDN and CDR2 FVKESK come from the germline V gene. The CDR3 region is CASSQQGGQPQHF. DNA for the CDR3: TGTGCCAGCAGCCAACAGGGTGGTCAGCCCCAGCATTTT.

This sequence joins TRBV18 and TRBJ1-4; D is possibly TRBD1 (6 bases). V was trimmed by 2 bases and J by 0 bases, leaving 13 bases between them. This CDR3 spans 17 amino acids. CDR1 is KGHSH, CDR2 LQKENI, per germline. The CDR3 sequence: CASSPITGHATNEKLFF. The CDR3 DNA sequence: TGTGCCAGCTCACCAATTACAGGGCATGCAACTAATGAAAAACTGTTTTTT.

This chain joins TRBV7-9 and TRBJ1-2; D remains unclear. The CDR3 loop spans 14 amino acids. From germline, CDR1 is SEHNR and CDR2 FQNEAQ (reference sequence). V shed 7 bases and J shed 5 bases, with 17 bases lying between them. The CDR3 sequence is CASTEWVGSYGYTF. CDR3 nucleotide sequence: TGTGCCAGCACAGAGTGGGTGGGCTCATATGGCTACACCTTC.

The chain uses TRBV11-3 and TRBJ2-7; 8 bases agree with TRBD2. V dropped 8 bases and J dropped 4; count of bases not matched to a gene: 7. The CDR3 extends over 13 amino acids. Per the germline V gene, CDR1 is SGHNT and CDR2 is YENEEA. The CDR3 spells CASGRGARYEQYF. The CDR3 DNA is TGTGCCAGCGGGCGGGGGGCGCGGTACGAGCAGTACTTC.

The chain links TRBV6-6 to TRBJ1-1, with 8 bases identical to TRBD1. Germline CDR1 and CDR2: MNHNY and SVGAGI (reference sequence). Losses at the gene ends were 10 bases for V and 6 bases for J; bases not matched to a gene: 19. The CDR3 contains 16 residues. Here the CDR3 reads CATLPGGLTFVAEAFF. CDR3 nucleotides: TGTGCCACACTCCCAGGGGGCCTAACATTCGTGGCTGAAGCTTTCTTT.

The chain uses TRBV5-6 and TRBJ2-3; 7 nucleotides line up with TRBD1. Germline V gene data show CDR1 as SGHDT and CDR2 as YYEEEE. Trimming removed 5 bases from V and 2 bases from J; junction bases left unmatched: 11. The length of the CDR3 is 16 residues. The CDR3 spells CASRPGTEVFTDTQYF. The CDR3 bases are TGTGCCAGCAGACCCGGGACAGAGGTCTTCACAGATACGCAGTATTTT.

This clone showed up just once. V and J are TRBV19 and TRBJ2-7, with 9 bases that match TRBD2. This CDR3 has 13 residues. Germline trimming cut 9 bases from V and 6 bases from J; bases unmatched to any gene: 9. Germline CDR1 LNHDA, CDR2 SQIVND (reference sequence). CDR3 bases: TGTGCCAGCAGCTCAGCGGGAGGAATCGAGCAGTACTTC. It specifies CASSSAGGIEQYF. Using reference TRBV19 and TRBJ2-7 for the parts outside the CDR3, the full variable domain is DGGITQSPKYLFRKEGQNVTLSCEQNLNHDAMYWYRQDPGQGLRLIYYSQIVNDFQKGDIAEGYSVSREKKESFPLTVTSAQKNPTAFYLCASSSAGGIEQYFGPGTRLTVT.

The CDR3 spells CASSPQGNYGYTF. The CDR3 region has the DNA TGTGCCAGCTCACCGCAGGGGAACTATGGCTACACCTTC. The chain joins TRBV18 to TRBJ1-2; possible D gene TRBD1, 6 bases. Germline values: CDR1 KGHSH, CDR2 LQKENI. Trimming cost V 3 bases and J 2 bases, with 7 bases left between them. CDR3 length equals 13 residues.